The clone carrying this T cell receptor beta chain showed up many times. TCRdb reprocessed the multiplex PCR reads via MiXCR and lists one record per CDR3 protein. The table shows 130,000 or so distinct CDR3 sequences, with roughly 20% occurring only once. This sample stems from a study of breast tumors, draining lymph nodes, adjacent tissues. Breast cancer patients provided tissue from their axillary draining lymph nodes. The sample comprised axillary lymph node tissue. The source of this sequence is a female donor with breast cancer. Some clones in this sample may be carry-over from other donors' samples.

This chain's CDR3 is CASSGQGIEKLFF. The CDR3 DNA follows: TGTGCCAGCTCGGGACAGGGGATTGAAAAACTGTTTTTT. The rearrangement joins TRBV7-9 to TRBJ1-4; 10 bases are shared with TRBD1. V shed 8 bases, J shed 7 bases, and the junction held 4 bases outside the gene matches. The CDR3 runs 13 residues. Per the germline V gene, CDR1 is SEHNR and CDR2 is FQNEAQ (reference sequence).